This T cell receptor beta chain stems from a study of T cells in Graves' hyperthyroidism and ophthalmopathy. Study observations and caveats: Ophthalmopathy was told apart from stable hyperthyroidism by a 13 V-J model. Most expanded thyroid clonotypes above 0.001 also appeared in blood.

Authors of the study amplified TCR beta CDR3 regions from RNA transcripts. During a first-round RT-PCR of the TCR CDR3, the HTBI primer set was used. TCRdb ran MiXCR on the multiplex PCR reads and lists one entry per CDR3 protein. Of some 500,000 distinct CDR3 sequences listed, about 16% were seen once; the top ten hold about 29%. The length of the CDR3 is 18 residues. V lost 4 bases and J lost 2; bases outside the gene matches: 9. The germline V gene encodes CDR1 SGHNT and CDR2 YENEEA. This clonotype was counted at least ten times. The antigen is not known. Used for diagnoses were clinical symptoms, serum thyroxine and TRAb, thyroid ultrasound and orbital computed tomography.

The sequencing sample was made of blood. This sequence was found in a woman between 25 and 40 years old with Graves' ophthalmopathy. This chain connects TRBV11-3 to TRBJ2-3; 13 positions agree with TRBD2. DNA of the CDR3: TGTGCCAGCAGCTCCAGGCCGGGGACTAGCGGGACCACAGATACGCAGTATTTT. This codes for CASSSRPGTSGTTDTQYF.